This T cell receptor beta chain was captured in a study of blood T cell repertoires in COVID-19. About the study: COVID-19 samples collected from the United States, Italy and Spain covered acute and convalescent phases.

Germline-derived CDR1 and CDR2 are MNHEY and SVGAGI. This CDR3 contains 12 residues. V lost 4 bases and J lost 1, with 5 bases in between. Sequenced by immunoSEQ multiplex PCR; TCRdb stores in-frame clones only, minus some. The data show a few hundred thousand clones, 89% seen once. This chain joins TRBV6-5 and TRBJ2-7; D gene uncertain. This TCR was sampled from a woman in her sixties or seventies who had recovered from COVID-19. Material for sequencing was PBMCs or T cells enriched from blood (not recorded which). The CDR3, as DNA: TGTGCCAGCAGTTCAAATTCCTACGAGCAGTACTTC. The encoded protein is CASSSNSYEQYF.